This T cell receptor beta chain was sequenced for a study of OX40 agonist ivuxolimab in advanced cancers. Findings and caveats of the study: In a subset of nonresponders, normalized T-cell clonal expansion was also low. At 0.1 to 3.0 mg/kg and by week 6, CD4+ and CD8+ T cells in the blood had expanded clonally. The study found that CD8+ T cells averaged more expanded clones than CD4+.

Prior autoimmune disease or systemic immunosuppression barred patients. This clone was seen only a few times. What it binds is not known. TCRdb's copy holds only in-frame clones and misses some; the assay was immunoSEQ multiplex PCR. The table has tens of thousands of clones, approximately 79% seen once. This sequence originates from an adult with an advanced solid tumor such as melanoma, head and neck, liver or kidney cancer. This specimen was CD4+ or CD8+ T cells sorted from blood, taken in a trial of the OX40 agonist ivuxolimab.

CDR3 protein: CASSSRTSGTDTQYF. The CDR3 nucleotides are TGTGCCAGCAGCTCCCGGACTAGCGGGACAGATACGCAGTATTTT. The chain couples TRBV5-4 to TRBJ2-3; 11 bases line up with TRBD2. CDR1 is SGHNT and CDR2 is YYREEE in the germline V gene (reference sequence). The CDR3 extends over 15 amino acids. The V gene end was trimmed by 3 bases and the J gene end by 3 bases; junction bases not matched to a gene: 3.